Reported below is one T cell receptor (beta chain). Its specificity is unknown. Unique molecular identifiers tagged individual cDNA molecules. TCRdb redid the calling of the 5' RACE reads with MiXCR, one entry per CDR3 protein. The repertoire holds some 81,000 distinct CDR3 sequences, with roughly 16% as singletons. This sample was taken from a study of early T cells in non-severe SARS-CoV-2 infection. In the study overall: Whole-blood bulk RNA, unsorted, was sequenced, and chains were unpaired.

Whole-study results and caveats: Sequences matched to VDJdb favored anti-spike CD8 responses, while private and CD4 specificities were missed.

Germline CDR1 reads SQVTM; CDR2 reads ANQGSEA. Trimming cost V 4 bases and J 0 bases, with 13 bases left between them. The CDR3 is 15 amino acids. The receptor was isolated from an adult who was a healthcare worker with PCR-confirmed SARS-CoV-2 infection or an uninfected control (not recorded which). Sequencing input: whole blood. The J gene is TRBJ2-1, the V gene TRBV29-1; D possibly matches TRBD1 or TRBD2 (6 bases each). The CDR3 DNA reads TGCAGCGTTGGCCCGGGGGCCCGCTCCTACAATGAGCAGTTCTTC. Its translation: CSVGPGARSYNEQFF.